These 11 T cell receptor beta chains were all obtained from the same sample, sequenced in a study of identifying expanded T cells in peripheral blood. The method was immunoSEQ multiplex PCR; TCRdb's version includes in-frame clones alone and lacks a portion of them. The sample shows around 57,000 clones, 87% of them seen only once. The specimen sequenced was blood. Source of these receptors: a person aged 18-69 years in good health.

The chain links TRBV6-4 to TRBJ2-3, with D perhaps given as TRBD1 or TRBD2 (5 bases each). Trimming took off 5 bases at V and 1 base at J, with 10 bases between the two ends. The germline CDR1 and CDR2 sequences are MRHNA and SNTAGT. This CDR3 has 14 amino acids. The CDR3 DNA reads TGTGCCAGCAGTCCTAGAGGGGGCACAGATACGCAGTATTTT. Protein sequence: CASSPRGGTDTQYF.

The rearrangement joins TRBV28 to TRBJ1-5; D ambiguous. The V end lost 5 bases, the J end lost 3 bases, and 11 bases lay between the germline ends. CDR1 is MDHEN, CDR2 SYDVKM, per germline. The CDR3 runs 14 residues. The DNA of the CDR3 is TGTGCCAGCAGTATGGCGCGGATCAATCAGCCCCAGCATTTT. Residues: CASSMARINQPQHF.

The chain links TRBV5-4 to TRBJ1-3, with 8 bases that match TRBD1. The V gene end was trimmed by 4 bases and the J gene end by 0 bases; junction bases not matched to a gene: 6. CDR3 length: 16 amino acids. Germline V gives CDR1 SGHNT, CDR2 YYREEE (reference sequence). This CDR3 is CASSQWTGLSGNTIYF. The DNA of the CDR3 is TGTGCCAGCAGCCAGTGGACAGGGCTCTCTGGAAACACCATATATTTT.

This chain links TRBV4-2 with TRBJ2-1; 10 bases match TRBD2. Germline V gene sequence: CDR1 LGHNA, CDR2 YNFKEQ. With V trimmed by 4 bases and J by 9 bases, 9 bases remained unmatched. The CDR3 runs 15 residues. CDR3 region: CASSPQAGGSSEQFF. The CDR3 bases are TGTGCCAGCAGCCCCCAAGCGGGAGGGTCTAGTGAGCAGTTCTTC.

The rearrangement links TRBV5-1 to TRBJ2-3, with D perhaps TRBD1 (5 bases). The CDR3 consists of 17 residues. V was shortened by 1 base and J by 0 bases, with 15 bases between the two germline ends. Looked up from germline, CDR1 is SGHRS and CDR2 is YFSETQ. CDR3 coding DNA: TGCGCCAGCAGCTTGTCGTGGGGCAGGAGAAGCACAGATACGCAGTATTTT. It yields the protein CASSLSWGRRSTDTQYF.

The chain has TRBV5-6 and TRBJ1-2; D might be TRBD1 (5 bases). Germline V gene data show CDR1 as SGHDT and CDR2 as YYEEEE. V was clipped by 1 base and J by 5 bases, with 15 bases between them. CDR3 length equals 15 residues. This CDR3 is CASSLYVGARYGYTF. In DNA, the CDR3 is TGTGCCAGCAGCTTGTATGTCGGGGCGAGGTATGGCTACACCTTC.

The chain links TRBV2 to TRBJ1-1; no clear D gene. Germline V gene data show CDR1 as SNHLY and CDR2 as FYNNEI. The CDR3 spans 13 residues. V dropped 8 bases and J dropped 0 bases, with 10 bases sitting between them. This CDR3 is CASALQMNTEAFF. For the CDR3, the DNA is TGTGCCAGCGCCCTTCAAATGAACACTGAAGCTTTCTTT.

This clone came up once. The V and J genes are TRBV18 and TRBJ2-1; the match to TRBD1 covers 9 bases. V trimming: 8 bases; J trimming: 9 bases; junction bases outside the gene matches: 11. CDR1 is KGHSH and CDR2 is LQKENI in the germline V gene. The CDR3 loop spans 14 amino acids. The chain's CDR3 is CASTTGGRRAEQFF. CDR3 DNA sequence: TGTGCCAGCACAACAGGGGGCCGTCGGGCTGAGCAGTTCTTC.

This clone was observed once. The CDR3 DNA reads TGTGCCAGCAGTTTACAGGGGGCGGACACCGGGGAGCTGTTTTTT. Encoded protein: CASSLQGADTGELFF. The rearrangement uses TRBV27 and TRBJ2-2; 8 positions agree with TRBD1. This CDR3 comprises 15 residues. After removal of 2 bases from V and 3 bases from J, the junction contained 2 bases not matched to a gene. Germline CDR1 MNHEY, CDR2 SMNVEV (reference sequence).

The chain is built from TRBV2 and TRBJ2-1; 11 bases agree with TRBD2. V was pared by 3 bases and J by 5 bases, with 6 bases of the junction left unmatched. Germline assignment: CDR1 SNHLY and CDR2 FYNNEI. CDR3 length: 16 residues. This CDR3 is CASSDRATSGDNEQFF. Written as DNA, the CDR3 is TGTGCCAGCAGTGACCGCGCGACTAGCGGGGACAATGAGCAGTTCTTC.

This chain joins TRBV6-4 and TRBJ2-1; 11 positions match TRBD2. Trimming at V came to 3 bases and at J to 6 bases, leaving 1 base not matched to a gene. The V gene's germline CDR1 is MRHNA and CDR2 SNTAGT. This CDR3 is 14 amino acids long. This CDR3 is CASSDSGGANEQFF. The CDR3, as DNA: TGTGCCAGCAGTGATAGCGGGGGGGCCAATGAGCAGTTCTTC.